A selection of T cell receptor beta chains follows, all from one sample in a study of shared clonotypes between healthy human individuals. Sequenced by immunoSEQ multiplex PCR; TCRdb stores in-frame clones only, minus some. The profile shows approximately 740,000 clones, about 91% of them singletons. The material sequenced was naive CD8+ T cells sorted from blood. The receptors stem from a man aged 25-40 years in good health. Both conserved end residues are part of each CDR3.

v_gene,j_gene,CDR3aa
TRBV30,TRBJ2-1,CAWSVMYNEQFF
TRBV30,TRBJ2-3,CAWVPRGPRSDTQYF
TRBV7-9,TRBJ2-7,CASSEPKTDSYEQYF
TRBV4-1,TRBJ1-1,CASSQEWQMNTEAFF
TRBV7-8,TRBJ2-7,CASSLVGTGLREQYF
TRBV29-1,TRBJ2-7,CSVELENPYEQYF
TRBV7-9,TRBJ2-7,CASSSPGFREQYF
TRBV19,TRBJ2-1,CASSSSGNEQFF
TRBV9,TRBJ2-5,CASSATSGIETQYF
TRBV6-5,TRBJ2-1,CASRQGGSYNEQFF
TRBV4-3,TRBJ2-5,CASSPERTYQETQYF
TRBV13,TRBJ2-1,CASSSTGGGNEQFF
TRBV25-1,TRBJ2-7,CASSRGSTESYEQYF
TRBV2,TRBJ2-7,CASSAYEQYF
TRBV19,TRBJ2-3,CASSIMGKGTDTQYF
TRBV4-1,TRBJ2-1,CASSPRDRVGFNEQFF
TRBV9,TRBJ2-1,CASGTGQGKNEQFF
TRBV11-2,TRBJ2-1,CASSEGTSGSNNEQFF
TRBV7-9,TRBJ2-1,CASSPLTGLYEQFF
TRBV7-9,TRBJ2-1,CASSLLREYFGNEQFF
TRBV11-2,TRBJ1-4,CASSLRAPPSPNEKLFF
TRBV30,TRBJ2-7,CAWTSSDSYEQYF
TRBV7-2,TRBJ2-7,CASSSHRDSYEQYF
TRBV4-1,TRBJ1-1,CASSRQQNTEAFF
TRBV2,TRBJ2-2,CASSESQGWGTGELFF
TRBV6-1,TRBJ1-1,CASSVATPNTEAFF
TRBV28,TRBJ2-7,CASSLAVWRGDYEQYF
TRBV27,TRBJ2-7,CATLRGYEQYF
TRBV28,TRBJ2-4,CASRLTEKNIQYF
TRBV7-2,TRBJ1-5,CASSPWGEGNQPQHF
TRBV7-5,TRBJ2-7,CVRDRQGGPYEQYF
TRBV6-5,TRBJ2-7,CASSLDRGQYEQYF
TRBV7-9,TRBJ2-7,CASSLGPGGQNNYEQYF
TRBV27,TRBJ1-2,CASGTTNYGYTF
TRBV4-1,TRBJ2-2,CASSQVSRVGTGELFF